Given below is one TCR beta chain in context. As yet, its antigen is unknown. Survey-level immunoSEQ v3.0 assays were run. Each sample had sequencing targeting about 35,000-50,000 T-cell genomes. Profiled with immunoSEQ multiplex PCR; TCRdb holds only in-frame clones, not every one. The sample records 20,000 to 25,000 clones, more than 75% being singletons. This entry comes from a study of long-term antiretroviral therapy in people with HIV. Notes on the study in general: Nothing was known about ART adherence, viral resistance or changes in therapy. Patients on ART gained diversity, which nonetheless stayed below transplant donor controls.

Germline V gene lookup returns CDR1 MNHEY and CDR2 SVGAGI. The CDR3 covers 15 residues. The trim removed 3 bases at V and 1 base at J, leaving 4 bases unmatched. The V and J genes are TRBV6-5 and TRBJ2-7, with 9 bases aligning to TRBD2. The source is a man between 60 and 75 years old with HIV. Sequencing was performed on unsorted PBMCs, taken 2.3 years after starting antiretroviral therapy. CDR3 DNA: TGTGCCAGCAGTTATCAGCGGGGGGTTTCCTACGAGCAGTACTTC. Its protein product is CASSYQRGVSYEQYF.